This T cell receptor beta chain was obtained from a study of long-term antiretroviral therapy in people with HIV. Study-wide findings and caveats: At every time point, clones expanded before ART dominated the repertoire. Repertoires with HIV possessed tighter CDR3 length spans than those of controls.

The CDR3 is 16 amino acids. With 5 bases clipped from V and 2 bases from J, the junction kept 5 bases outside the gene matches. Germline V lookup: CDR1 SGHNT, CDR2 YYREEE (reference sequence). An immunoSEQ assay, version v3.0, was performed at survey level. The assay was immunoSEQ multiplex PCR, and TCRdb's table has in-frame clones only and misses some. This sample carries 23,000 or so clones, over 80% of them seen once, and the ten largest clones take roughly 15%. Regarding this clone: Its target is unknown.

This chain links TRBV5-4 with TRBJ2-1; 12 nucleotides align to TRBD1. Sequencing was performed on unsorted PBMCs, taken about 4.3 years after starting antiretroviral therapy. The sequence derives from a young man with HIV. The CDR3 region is CASRAGTGGPYNEQFF. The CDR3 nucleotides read TGTGCCAGCAGGGCCGGGACAGGGGGCCCCTACAATGAGCAGTTCTTC.